The 13 T cell receptor beta chains below were found in one sample sequenced in a study of CD8 T cells in ankylosing spondylitis. Study observations and caveats: There was a TCR beta motif, made of eight highly homologous variants, that appeared characteristic of ankylosing spondylitis blood.

Their cognate antigens are unknown. TCRdb reanalysed the 5' RACE reads using MiXCR and keeps one entry per CDR3 protein. The sample contains a few hundred thousand distinct CDR3 sequences, 20% to 25% of which appear only once. Sequencing was carried out using blood, either unsorted or a sorted T cell fraction (not recorded which). Source of these receptors: a male donor with ankylosing spondylitis.

In this sample, this clonotype turned up many times. The rearrangement links TRBV6-2 or TRBV6-3 to TRBJ2-3, with a weak D call TRBD2 (6 bases). Trimming removed 4 bases from V and 1 base from J, with 9 bases in between. Germline V gives CDR1 MNHEY, CDR2 SVGEGT. The CDR3 is 14 amino acids. The CDR3 bases are TGTGCCAGCAGTTGGCGACTAGGCACAGATACGCAGTATTTT. Translation gives CASSWRLGTDTQYF.

In nucleotides, the CDR3 is TGCAGTGCAAAGATCCAGGACAGCTACTACACCTTC. Translation gives CSAKIQDSYYTF. The chain is built from TRBV20-1 and TRBJ1-2, with D maybe TRBD1 (6 bases). V dropped 6 bases and J dropped 10 bases, with 18 bases sitting between them. Germline loops: CDR1 DFQATT, CDR2 SNEGSKA (reference sequence). This CDR3 has 12 residues.

V is TRBV7-2 and J is TRBJ2-1, with D perhaps matching TRBD2 (6 bases). CDR1 is SGHTA, CDR2 FQGNSA, per germline. CDR3 length equals 16 residues. V was cut by 0 bases and J by 6 bases, with 15 bases left in between. The CDR3 coding sequence is TGTGCCAGCAGCTTAGCGATCGGGGTCGGGGGCAATGAGCAGTTCTTC. This encodes CASSLAIGVGGNEQFF. The full variable domain, rest sourced from reference TRBV7-2 and TRBJ2-1, is GAGVSQSPSNKVTEKGKDVELRCDPISGHTALYWYRQSLGQGLEFLIYFQGNSAPDKSGLPSDRFSAERTGGSVSTLTIQRTQQEDSAVYLCASSLAIGVGGNEQFFGPGTRLTVL.

The genes are TRBV11-2 and TRBJ2-1; the D is unclear. The germline V and J ends were trimmed by 6 bases and 7 bases, with 19 bases remaining between them. The CDR3 contains 15 residues. The V gene's germline CDR1 is SGHAT and CDR2 FQNNGV. The CDR3 loop is CASRPPVSAWNEQFF. As DNA, the CDR3 is TGTGCCAGCAGGCCACCGGTATCGGCGTGGAATGAGCAGTTCTTC.

The chain has TRBV6-2 or TRBV6-3 and TRBJ2-7, with a tentative D call TRBD2 (6 bases). Trimming took 0 bases from V and 3 from J, leaving 12 bases between them. CDR3 length: 15 residues. The germline V gene has CDR1 MNHEY and CDR2 SVGEGT. The CDR3, as DNA: TGTGCCAGCAGTTACTCAGACGGGAGTGTCTACGAGCAGTACTTC. It encodes CASSYSDGSVYEQYF.

This clonotype was recorded a few times. V usage is TRBV19 and J usage is TRBJ2-3; D gene uncertain. From germline, CDR1 is LNHDA and CDR2 SQIVND (reference sequence). CDR3 length: 16 amino acids. The germline V and J ends were trimmed by 3 bases and 0 bases, with 13 bases remaining between them. This CDR3 is CASSIRADLSTDTQYF. As DNA, the CDR3 is TGTGCCAGTAGTATTCGGGCTGACCTAAGCACAGATACGCAGTATTTT.

This chain links TRBV21-1 with TRBJ2-2. TRBV21-1 is shown as a pseudogene. This CDR3 comprises 16 residues. CDR3 protein: CASSKSGASNTGELFF. The CDR3 DNA reads TGTGCCAGCAGCAAATCGGGTGCGTCGAACACCGGGGAGCTGTTTTTT.

The V and J genes are TRBV28 and TRBJ2-1, with 12 nucleotides matching TRBD2. CDR1 and CDR2 from the germline V gene are MDHEN and SYDVKM. J gave up 9 bases and V 2 bases, and 5 bases lay outside the gene matches. This CDR3 has 15 residues. CDR3 amino acids: CASSLLAGGPTEQFF. The CDR3 DNA sequence: TGTGCCAGCAGTTTACTAGCGGGAGGGCCTACTGAGCAGTTCTTC.

J is TRBJ2-7 and V is TRBV4-2, with D perhaps TRBD2 (6 bases). Trimming removed 0 bases at V and 3 bases at J, with 15 bases between. Germline loops: CDR1 LGHNA, CDR2 YNFKEQ. CDR3 length: 16 residues. The CDR3 bases are TGTGCCAGCAGCCAAGATAGGATTAGCGGAGGCTACGAGCAGTACTTC. It is translated as CASSQDRISGGYEQYF.

The chain recombines TRBV2 with TRBJ2-7; no reliable D call. The CDR3 has 13 residues. Trimming took off 7 bases at V and 2 bases at J, with 12 bases between the two ends. Germline V gives CDR1 SNHLY, CDR2 FYNNEI. CDR3 protein: CASTRNIAYEQYF. The CDR3 nucleotides read TGTGCCAGCACCAGGAACATAGCCTACGAGCAGTACTTC.

There are many counts of this clonotype. The chain links TRBV29-1 to TRBJ2-1; D is uncertain. V lost 3 bases and J 5 bases, leaving 8 bases between the germline ends. The CDR3 runs to 12 residues. CDR1 is SQVTM and CDR2 is ANQGSEA in the germline V gene. This CDR3 is CSVDRTNNEQFF. The CDR3 region has the DNA TGCAGCGTTGACAGAACTAACAATGAGCAGTTCTTC.

A few counts support this clonotype. The V call is TRBV29-1, the J call TRBJ2-7, with TRBD1 matching 9 bases. With 6 bases clipped from V and 5 bases from J, the junction kept 8 bases outside the gene matches. CDR1 is SQVTM and CDR2 is ANQGSEA in the germline V gene. This CDR3 is 13 amino acids long. The CDR3 is CSVRGDRVNEQYF. The CDR3 region has the DNA TGCAGCGTCCGGGGGGACAGGGTGAACGAGCAGTACTTC.

This clonotype was observed a few times. The rearrangement uses TRBV11-1 and TRBJ2-7, with 7 bases matching TRBD1. Germline-derived CDR1 and CDR2 are SGHAT and FQDESV (reference sequence). The CDR3 totals 18 residues. V was clipped by 2 bases and J by 10 bases; unmatched bases: 23. Here the CDR3 reads CASSLFRGRSSSLRGQYF. CDR3 in DNA: TGTGCCAGCAGCTTATTTAGGGGGCGCAGCTCATCCCTACGAGGCCAGTACTTC.